This TCR beta chain was sequenced in a study of breast tumors, draining lymph nodes, adjacent tissues (dated by TCRdb to about 2016). At the level of the whole study: TCR beta repertoires were compared across tumor, adjacent nontumor tissue and axillary lymph nodes obtained from breast cancer patients. The study aimed to assess the relationships and possible T-cell exchange between tumor, surrounding tissue and draining lymph node repertoires in human breast cancer.

The data were produced on an Illumina HiSeq 2000. Multiplex PCR amplification was used to build the TCR beta chain libraries. High-throughput sequencing was used to analyze the amplified TCR beta chain products. TCRdb trimmed the raw reads at Q25, called clones with MiXCR and kept productive beta chains. Each CDR3 protein appears once, grouped with its most common genes and DNA. This sample gives more than 200,000 distinct CDR3 sequences in total; around 32% of them show up just once. More than 1.3% of the sample comes from the top ten. As regards this clonotype: No antigen is known for it. Base qualities are not recorded, but no much larger clone differs from it by a single base.

Summary of the overall study and its limitations: Tumor and nontumor tissue repertoires were found to be significantly more similar in luminal-like than in basal-like breast cancer. The data were judged consistent with most tumor T cells deriving from the lymph node and then expanding within tumor tissue. Tumor T-cell repertoires showed less diversity than lymph node repertoires and more diversity than nontumor tissue repertoires, and tumor T-cell repertoires showed preferential V and J gene usage. The conclusion that tumor T cells originate in lymph nodes was presented as consistent with a hypothesis rather than as directly demonstrated.

V was cut back by 4 bases and J by 2 bases, leaving a gap of 15 bases between them. The germline V gene provides CDR1 KGHDR and CDR2 SFDVKD. Its CDR3 holds 16 amino acids, cysteine through phenylalanine. Here the CDR3 DNA is all that survives: 48 bases in frame from base 1. The axillary draining lymph nodes of breast cancer patients were the source of the lymph node samples. The sequence was obtained from a female donor with breast cancer. Some clones in this sample may be carry-over from other donors' samples. Sample: axillary lymph node tissue. This sequence uses TRBV24-1 and TRBJ2-3; TRBD2 is a possible D gene, resting on 5 matching bases. This receptor carries the CDR3 CATSDPGSADTDTQYF. The nucleotide sequence reads TGTGCCACCAGTGACCCGGGGAGCGCAGACACAGATACGCAGTATTTT.